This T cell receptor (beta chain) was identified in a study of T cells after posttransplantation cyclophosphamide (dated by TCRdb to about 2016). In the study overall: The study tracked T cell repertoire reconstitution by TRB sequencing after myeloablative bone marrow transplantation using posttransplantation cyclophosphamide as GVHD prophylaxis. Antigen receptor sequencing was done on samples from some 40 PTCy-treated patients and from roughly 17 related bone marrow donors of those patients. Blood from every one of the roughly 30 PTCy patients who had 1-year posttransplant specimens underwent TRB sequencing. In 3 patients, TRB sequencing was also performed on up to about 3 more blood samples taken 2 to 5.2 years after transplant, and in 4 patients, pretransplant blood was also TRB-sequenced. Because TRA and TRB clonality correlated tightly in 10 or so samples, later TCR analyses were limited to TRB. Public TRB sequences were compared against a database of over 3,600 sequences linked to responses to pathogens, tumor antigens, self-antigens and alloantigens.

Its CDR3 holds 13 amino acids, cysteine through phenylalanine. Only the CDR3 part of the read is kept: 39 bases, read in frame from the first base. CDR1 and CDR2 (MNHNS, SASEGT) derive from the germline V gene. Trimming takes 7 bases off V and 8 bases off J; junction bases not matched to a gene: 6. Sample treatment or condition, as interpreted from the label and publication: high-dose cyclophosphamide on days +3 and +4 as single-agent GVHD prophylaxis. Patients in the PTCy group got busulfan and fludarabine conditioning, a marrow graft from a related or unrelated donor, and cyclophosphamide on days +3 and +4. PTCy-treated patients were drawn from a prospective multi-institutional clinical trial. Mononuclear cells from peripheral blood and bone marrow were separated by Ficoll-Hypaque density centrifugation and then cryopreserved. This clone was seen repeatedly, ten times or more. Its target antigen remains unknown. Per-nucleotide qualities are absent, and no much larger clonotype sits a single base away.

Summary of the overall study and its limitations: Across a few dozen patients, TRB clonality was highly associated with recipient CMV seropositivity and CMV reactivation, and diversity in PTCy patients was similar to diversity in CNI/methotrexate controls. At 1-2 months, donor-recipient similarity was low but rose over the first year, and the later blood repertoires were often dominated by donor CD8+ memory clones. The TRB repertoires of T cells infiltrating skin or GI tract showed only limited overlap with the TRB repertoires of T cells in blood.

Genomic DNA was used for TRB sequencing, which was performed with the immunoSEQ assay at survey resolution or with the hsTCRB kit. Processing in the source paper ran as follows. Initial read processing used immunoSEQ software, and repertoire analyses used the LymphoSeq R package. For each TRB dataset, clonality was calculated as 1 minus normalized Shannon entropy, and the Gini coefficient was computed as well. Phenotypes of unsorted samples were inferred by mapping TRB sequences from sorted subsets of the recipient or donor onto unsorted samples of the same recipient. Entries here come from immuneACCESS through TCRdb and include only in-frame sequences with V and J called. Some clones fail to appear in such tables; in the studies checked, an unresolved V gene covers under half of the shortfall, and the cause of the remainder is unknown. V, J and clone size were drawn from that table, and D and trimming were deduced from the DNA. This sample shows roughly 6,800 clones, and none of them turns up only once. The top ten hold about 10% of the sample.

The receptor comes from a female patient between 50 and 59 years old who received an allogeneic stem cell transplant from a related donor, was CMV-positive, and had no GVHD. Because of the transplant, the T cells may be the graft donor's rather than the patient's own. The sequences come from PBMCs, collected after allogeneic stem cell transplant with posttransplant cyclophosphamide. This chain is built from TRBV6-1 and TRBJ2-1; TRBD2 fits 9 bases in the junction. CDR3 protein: CASNSGSIYEQFF. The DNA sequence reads TGTGCCAGCAATAGCGGGAGCATCTATGAGCAGTTCTTC.